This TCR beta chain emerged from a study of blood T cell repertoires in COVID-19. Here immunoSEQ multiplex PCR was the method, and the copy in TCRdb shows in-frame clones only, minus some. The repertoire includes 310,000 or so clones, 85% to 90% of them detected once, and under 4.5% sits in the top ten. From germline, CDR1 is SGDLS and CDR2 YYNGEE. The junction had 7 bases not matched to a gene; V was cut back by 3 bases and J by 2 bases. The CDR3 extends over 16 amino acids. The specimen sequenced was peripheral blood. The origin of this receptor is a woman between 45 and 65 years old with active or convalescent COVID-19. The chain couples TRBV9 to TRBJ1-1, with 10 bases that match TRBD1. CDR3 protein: CASSANRQGANTEAFF. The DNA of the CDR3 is TGTGCCAGCAGCGCTAACCGACAGGGGGCCAACACTGAAGCTTTCTTT.